The sequence of this T cell receptor beta chain was determined in a study of blood T cells in healthy people across ages. PBMCs numbering at least 7 million were isolated per sample. Through a sample-barcoded 5' primer and a J-beta primer mix, a second PCR was run for roughly 6 to 11 cycles. Each sample yielded at least 2.5 million CDR3-containing paired-end reads. TCRdb ran MiXCR on the 5' RACE reads and lists one entry per CDR3 protein. The profile shows about 720,000 distinct CDR3 sequences, 20% to 25% of them singletons. V was pared by 5 bases and J by 2 bases, with 24 bases between. CDR1 and CDR2 from the germline V gene are SSHAT and FNYEAQ (reference sequence). The CDR3 extends over 18 amino acids. This clonotype was counted between two and nine times. Its matching antigen is unknown. General study findings and limits: Researchers judged that diversity estimates from one million T cells fell short of true values. Per-million-T-cell TCR beta diversity fell roughly linearly with age.

Sequences were obtained from blood. The rearrangement joins TRBV7-7 to TRBJ1-1; tentative D call: TRBD1 (6 bases). This receptor was identified in an older man in good health. CDR3 DNA: TGTGCCAGCAGCCCTCGCGACAGGTCGTGGGGCACAAACACTGAAGCTTTCTTT. It translates to CASSPRDRSWGTNTEAFF.